The present T cell receptor beta chain was sequenced within a study of regulatory T cells in long-lasting Graves disease (dated by TCRdb to about 2021). Some background on the complete study: Newly diagnosed Graves' disease patients had taken antithyroid drugs for less than 3 months. A total of around 33 samples underwent TCR sequencing, from 13 patients with persistent Graves' disease and 20 or so patients with newly diagnosed Graves' disease. The study took place in China and was registered as a clinical trial. Peripheral blood TCR sequencing and RNA sequencing compared persistent Graves' disease patients with newly diagnosed Graves' disease patients. General study outcomes and caveats: The small sample size was acknowledged by the authors as a limitation that may reduce accuracy. Compared with newly diagnosed patients, patients with persistent Graves' disease had lower TCR Shannon entropy and fewer highly expanded clones, which suggests clonal expansion. The study examined only peripheral blood because the primary lesion, thyroid tissue, could not be accessed. More public clonotypes were shared among persistent patients (more than 2,500) than among newly diagnosed patients (under 1,000). Sequencing and analysis were limited to the TCR beta chain. Preferential use of TRBV28, TRBJ1-2 and TRBJ2-5 was observed in persistent disease, whereas TRBV20-1 and TRBJ2-1 were favored in newly diagnosed disease.

This specimen's time point label, per the study, means: newly diagnosed GD, antithyroid drugs for less than 3 months. RNA was extracted from PBMCs in TRIzol for both TCR sequencing and RNA sequencing. The diagnosis of Graves' disease was made according to American Thyroid Association guidelines. The patients came from an endocrinology department in Xi'an, China. Each patient gave 8.5 to 9.5 milliliters of peripheral blood, collected in an EDTA anticoagulant tube. Ficoll Paque Plus density gradient separation was used to isolate PBMCs, and no further T cell sorting was performed. An Agilent 2100 Bioanalyzer and agarose gel were used to check RNA quality, while a NanoDrop 2000 measured RNA concentration. This clonotype has just a few counts. Its antigen target is currently unknown. Base qualities are missing; no much larger clone stands one base away. There are 14 amino acids in the CDR3, from cysteine to phenylalanine inclusive. The retained sequence is limited to the CDR3, 42 bases, with the frame set at the first base. V trim: 0 bases; J trim: 1 base; unmatched bases: 1. The germline V gene (reference sequence) specifies GTSNPN as CDR1 and SVGIG as CDR2.

Library construction relied on multiplex PCR. The data were produced on an Illumina HiSeq 4000. TCR beta libraries were built with iRepertoire HTBI primers and Arm-PCR amplification of CDR3 regions. Before sequencing, the PCR products underwent gel purification. For the original study's pipeline: A total of roughly 65 TRBV and 14 TRBJ segments were identified across samples and were used for gene usage analysis of CDR3 amino acid clonotypes. COPE and FqMerger were used to merge filtered high-quality paired reads into contigs. BLAST was used to align contigs to the IMGT TRBV, TRBD and TRBJ reference genes, and CDR3 was defined following IMGT. Clonotypes above 0.1% frequency were classified as highly expanded clones. Repertoire diversity was measured by Shannon entropy, and V-J evenness by the Gini coefficient. A clonotype was considered public if more than one individual shared it. In-frame beta chains were kept once TCRdb had trimmed the public reads at Q25 with fastp and called clones with MiXCR. Rows are combined by CDR3 protein, so each entry shows the most common genes and DNA. The V and J calls reflect TCRdb's pipeline rather than the authors' work. This sample lists about 460,000 distinct CDR3 sequences; 14% were detected once. Of the sample, about 15% falls within the top ten clones.

The same specimen was also included in a second study, on T cells in Graves' hyperthyroidism and ophthalmopathy. The second publication reports: Stable Graves' hyperthyroidism was defined as the absence of progression to ophthalmopathy over 18 months of follow-up. The hyperthyroidism patients were between 18 and 65 years old and newly diagnosed, with a disease duration of less than 2 months. The study excluded patients with uncontrolled infections, other autoimmune diseases, pregnancy or lactation. Diagnoses were based on clinical symptoms, serum thyroxine and TRAb, thyroid ultrasound and orbital computed tomography. A first-round RT-PCR of the TCR CDR3 used the HTBI primer set with the Qiagen OneStep RT-PCR kit. Most expanded thyroid clonotypes (frequency above 0.001) were also found in blood, which suggests that blood repertoires may mirror thyroid immune responses. Ophthalmopathy was separated from stable hyperthyroidism by a 13 V-J signature model, with approximately 89% sensitivity and about 81% specificity obtained in cross-validation and 80%/75% obtained in testing. In validation, the model predicted progression to ophthalmopathy a median of about 6 months before onset, with approximately 68% sensitivity and about 72% specificity. To identify TCR V-J signatures that set the groups apart, the researchers used a discovery cohort of about a hundred patients, made up of around 42 with Graves' ophthalmopathy and 57 with stable Graves' hyperthyroidism. Prospective prediction of ophthalmopathy was tested in an independent validation cohort consisting of 18 to 20 hyperthyroidism patients and 15 to 17 patients who later progressed to ophthalmopathy. For training and testing, the 100 or so patients in the discovery cohort were randomly divided in a 7:3 ratio. Thyroid tissue and blood T-cell repertoires from about six Graves' hyperthyroidism patients were also compared in the study. After blood sampling, hyperthyroidism patients were treated with methimazole at a starting dose of 30 mg daily, and ophthalmopathy patients were treated with high-dose intravenous methylprednisolone. Libraries were constructed in a second round of multiplex PCR, after which size selection and purification were performed. The libraries were sequenced on an Illumina HiSeq2000 using paired-end 100 bp reads. Raw data were processed with SOAPnuke, discarding reads with adapters, uncalled bases, mean Phred below 15, or no exact constant-primer or identifier match. High-quality paired reads were merged using COPE v1.2.5, and each unique nucleotide sequence was defined as a clonotype. Clonotypes were aligned to IMGT TRBV, TRBD and TRBJ reference segments using MiTCR v1.1. The analysis was restricted to V-J combinations with a frequency above 0.0001, which together covered around 99% of the repertoires. The TCS score was defined as F50 (clonal expansion) divided by E x V (chaos), with BLOSUM62-based TCRdist calculated between CDR3 peptides within each V-J. Welch's t-statistics and random forest reduced roughly 500 V-J features to 13, which were used in a naive Bayes classifier (R e1071). No statistical method was used to fix the sample size in advance, and group allocation was not hidden from the investigators. According to the paper, TCR Vbeta CDR3 sequencing was carried out on 135 peripheral blood samples, which came from approximately 41 ophthalmopathy, roughly 75 hyperthyroidism and some 17 progressor patients.

The rearrangement combines TRBV30 with TRBJ1-1, and 8 junction bases match TRBD1. The receptor comes from a woman between 50 and 59 years old with Graves disease. Donor details come from another sample of the same person, matched by shared clones. Sample: peripheral blood mononuclear cells (PBMCs), taken at new diagnosis, from a patient treated with antithyroid drugs. The sequenced DNA is TGTGCCTGGAGTGTTACAGGGGGGAACACTGAAGCTTTCTTT. It encodes CAWSVTGGNTEAFF.